This T cell receptor (beta chain) comes out of a study of cytomegalovirus exposure and HLA in healthy donors. Study conclusions and caveats: In a later analysis, common viral pathogens appeared linked to several of the most significant clusters.

A multiplex PCR was run with 60 Vbeta primers and 13 Jbeta primers. Sequencing used immunoSEQ multiplex PCR; TCRdb keeps in-frame clones, though not all of them. The sample carries 110,000 to 150,000 clones, about three quarters recorded once. Regarding this clone: Its antigen remains unknown.

V shed 1 base, J shed 5 bases, and the junction held 7 bases outside the gene matches. CDR1 is SGHNT, CDR2 YYREEE, per germline (reference sequence). This CDR3 comprises 16 residues. J is TRBJ2-2 and V is TRBV5-4; the match to TRBD2 covers 8 bases. The sample comprised PBMCs. The source of this sequence is a male donor in good health and CMV-seronegative. The CDR3 DNA reads TGTGCCAGCAGCTTGTCCGGGAGGGCCCGGACCGGGGAGCTGTTTTTT. This codes for CASSLSGRARTGELFF.